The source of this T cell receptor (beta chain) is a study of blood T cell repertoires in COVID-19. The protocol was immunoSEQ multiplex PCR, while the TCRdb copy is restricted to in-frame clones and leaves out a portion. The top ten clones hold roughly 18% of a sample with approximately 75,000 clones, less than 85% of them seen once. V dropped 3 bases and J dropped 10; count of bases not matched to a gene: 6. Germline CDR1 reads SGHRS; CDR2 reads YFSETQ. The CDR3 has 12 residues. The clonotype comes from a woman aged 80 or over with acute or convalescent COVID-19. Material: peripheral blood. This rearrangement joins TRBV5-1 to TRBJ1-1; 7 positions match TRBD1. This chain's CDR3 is CASSSTGDTAFF. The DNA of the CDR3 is TGCGCCAGCAGCTCCACAGGGGACACAGCTTTCTTT.